This TCR beta chain was obtained from a study of blood T cells in healthy people across ages. Trimming cost V 5 bases and J 3 bases; bases outside gene matches: 8. Germline V gene sequence: CDR1 SSHAT, CDR2 FNYEAQ (reference sequence). The CDR3 is 15 residues long. Together with a sample-barcoded 5' primer, a J-beta primer mix was included in a second PCR lasting about 7 to 12 cycles. TCRdb redid the calling of the 5' RACE reads with MiXCR, one entry per CDR3 protein. Among about 730,000 distinct CDR3 sequences listed, about 42% were seen once. This clonotype occurred many times. The chain couples TRBV7-7 to TRBJ2-5; 8 nucleotides match TRBD2. This clonotype originated in a woman in her sixties in good health. Source material: blood. The CDR3 reads CASSNAGGPKETQYF. CDR3 DNA: TGTGCCAGCAGCAATGCGGGGGGCCCCAAAGAGACCCAGTACTTC.